This T cell receptor (beta chain) came from a study of Tregs in tolerant kidney transplant recipients. The table came from immunoSEQ multiplex PCR; TCRdb's copy has only in-frame clones and leaves some out. The sample contains tens of thousands of clones, roughly 84% of which appear only once. This clone was counted ten times or more. It is unclear where the CDR3 begins or ends on the DNA, so no DNA is shown, and the CDR3 is as TCRdb lists it. Including both end residues, the CDR3 is 11 amino acids long. Germline CDR1 reads DFQATT; CDR2 reads SNEGSKA (reference sequence). The specimen sequenced was CD4+ T cells from blood. This chain connects TRBV20-1 to TRBJ1-4; the DNA was not compared with TRBD1, the D call given in the table. The sequence was collected from a human donor in good health. The CDR3: CSAFGGGIFIF.